Following are 3 T cell receptor beta chains from one sample sequenced in a study of cytomegalovirus exposure and HLA in healthy donors. The PCR made use of 60 Vbeta and 13 Jbeta primers. Assay: immunoSEQ multiplex PCR; the TCRdb copy retains only in-frame clones and omits some. The sample holds fewer than 55,000 clones, about 70% seen once. Sequenced: PBMCs. These receptors were taken from a woman aged 45 to 65 in good health and CMV-seropositive.

V is TRBV7-9 and J is TRBJ2-3; 11 bases match TRBD2. The CDR3 has 19 residues. Germline V lookup: CDR1 SEHNR, CDR2 FQNEAQ (reference sequence). V shed 5 bases, J shed 1 base, and the junction held 14 bases outside the gene matches. CDR3 coding DNA: TGTGCCAGCAGCCCCCTTCCTAGCGGGGGGCCGTGGGGCACAGATACGCAGTATTTT. Amino acids: CASSPLPSGGPWGTDTQYF. Variable domain in full (rest from reference TRBV7-9 and TRBJ2-3): DTGVSQNPRHKITKRGQNVTFRCDPISEHNRLYWYRQTLGQGPEFLTYFQNEAQLEKSRLLSDRFSAERPKGSFSTLEIQRTEQGDSAMYLCASSPLPSGGPWGTDTQYFGPGTRLTVL.

The rearrangement uses TRBV7-8 and TRBJ2-7; 9 bases are a match to TRBD1. Germline values: CDR1 SGHVS, CDR2 FQNEAQ. J lost 7 bases, V lost 0 bases, and 10 bases had no gene match. The CDR3 spans 16 residues. CDR3 DNA: TGTGCCAGCAGCTTAGCGGGGACAGGGACCGCCATGGAGCAGTACTTC. Encoded protein: CASSLAGTGTAMEQYF.

The gene calls are TRBV5-1 and TRBJ2-2; possible D gene TRBD2, 5 bases. This CDR3 is built from 14 residues. The germline V gene encodes CDR1 SGHRS and CDR2 YFSETQ. Trimming removed 2 bases from V and 4 bases from J, with 9 bases in between. The CDR3 sequence is CASSFEGRTGELFF. DNA of the CDR3: TGCGCCAGCAGCTTCGAGGGTCGCACCGGGGAGCTGTTTTTT.